The subject of this entry is one TCR beta chain. This clonotype was observed a handful of times. Its cognate antigen has yet to be identified. Base qualities were left out, and no much larger clone turns up one base away. This sample stems from a study of T cells in Graves' hyperthyroidism and ophthalmopathy (dated by TCRdb to about 2019). Regarding the complete study: Peripheral blood was collected at initial diagnosis, before any treatment. For training and testing, the 100 patients in the discovery cohort were randomly divided in a 7:3 ratio. According to the paper, TCR Vbeta CDR3 sequencing was carried out on more than 120 peripheral blood samples, which came from 40 to 45 ophthalmopathy, 80 or so hyperthyroidism and some 17 progressor patients. An independent validation cohort of around 20 hyperthyroidism patients and 17 patients who later progressed to ophthalmopathy tested prospective prediction of ophthalmopathy. To identify TCR V-J signatures that set the groups apart, the researchers used a discovery cohort of 100 patients, made up of around 40 with Graves' ophthalmopathy and some 56 with stable Graves' hyperthyroidism. In addition, the study compared T-cell repertoires in thyroid tissue and in blood from over 5 Graves' hyperthyroidism patients. Following sampling, methimazole starting at 30 mg daily was given to hyperthyroidism patients, and high-dose intravenous methylprednisolone was given to ophthalmopathy patients. Study-wide findings and limitations: A 13 V-J signature model separated ophthalmopathy from stable hyperthyroidism, with approximately 87% sensitivity and approximately 81% specificity in cross-validation and 80%/75% in testing. Blood samples also contained most of the expanded thyroid clonotypes (frequency above 0.001), which suggests that blood repertoires may reflect thyroid immune responses. No statistical method was used to fix the sample size in advance, and group allocation was not hidden from the investigators. In validation, the model predicted progression to ophthalmopathy a median of about 6.5 months before onset, with about 71% sensitivity and around 76% specificity.

In the ophthalmopathy patients, disease was moderately to severely active, with a Clinical Activity Score of 3 or more, a NOSPECS grade of 4 or more, and a duration of less than 3 months. Any patient with an uncontrolled infection, another autoimmune disease, pregnancy or lactation was excluded. Diagnoses were based on clinical symptoms, serum thyroxine and TRAb, thyroid ultrasound and orbital computed tomography. PBMCs were separated from under 12 ml of fresh peripheral blood using Ficoll-Paque density gradient centrifugation. Total RNA was extracted with Trizol reagent, and quality was checked on an Agilent 2100 Bioanalyzer. Amplification of TCR beta CDR3 regions was carried out from RNA transcripts. For the first round of RT-PCR on the TCR CDR3, the HTBI primer set was used together with the Qiagen OneStep RT-PCR kit. The libraries were constructed in a second round of multiplex PCR and then size-selected and purified. The libraries were sequenced on an Illumina HiSeq2000 using paired-end 100 bp reads. The paper's data handling went like this. SOAPnuke was used to process the raw data, removing reads that contained adapters or uncalled bases, had a mean Phred below 15, or lacked an exact match to the constant primer or identifier. High-quality paired reads were merged with COPE v1.2.5, and unique nucleotide sequences were defined as clonotypes. MiTCR v1.1 was used to align clonotypes to the IMGT TRBV, TRBD and TRBJ reference segments. Analysis was restricted to V-J combinations with a frequency above 0.0001, which covered 98% to 99.2% of repertoires. The TCS score was defined as F50 (clonal expansion) divided by E x V (chaos), with BLOSUM62-based TCRdist calculated between CDR3 peptides within each V-J. Welch's t-statistics and random forest reduced fewer than 600 V-J features to roughly 13, which were used in a naive Bayes classifier (R e1071). Through fastp at Q25 and MiXCR, TCRdb rebuilt clones from the public reads, retaining in-frame beta chains. Each entry is one CDR3 protein sequence, shown with its most common DNA and genes. The V and J calls were not made by the authors but by TCRdb's processing. For this sample there are some 650,000 distinct CDR3 sequences; approximately 15% appear just once. The biggest ten clones account for around 3.3% of the sample.

This clonotype originated in a middle-aged woman with Graves' ophthalmopathy. Material for sequencing was blood.

The nucleotide sequence is TGTGCCAGTAGCGACAGGATCTCTGGGGCCAACGTCCTGACTTTC. Its protein is CASSDRISGANVLTF. The rearranged segments are TRBV19 and TRBJ2-6; the D gene is perhaps TRBD1, from 6 matching bases. CDR1 and CDR2, per the germline V gene (reference sequence), are LNHDA and SQIVND. Counted from cysteine to phenylalanine, this CDR3 has 15 amino acids. Only the CDR3 portion is preserved as DNA: 45 bases, with reading frame beginning at the first base. Between the V and J ends, shortened by 6 bases and 0 bases respectively, the junction contains 9 bases.